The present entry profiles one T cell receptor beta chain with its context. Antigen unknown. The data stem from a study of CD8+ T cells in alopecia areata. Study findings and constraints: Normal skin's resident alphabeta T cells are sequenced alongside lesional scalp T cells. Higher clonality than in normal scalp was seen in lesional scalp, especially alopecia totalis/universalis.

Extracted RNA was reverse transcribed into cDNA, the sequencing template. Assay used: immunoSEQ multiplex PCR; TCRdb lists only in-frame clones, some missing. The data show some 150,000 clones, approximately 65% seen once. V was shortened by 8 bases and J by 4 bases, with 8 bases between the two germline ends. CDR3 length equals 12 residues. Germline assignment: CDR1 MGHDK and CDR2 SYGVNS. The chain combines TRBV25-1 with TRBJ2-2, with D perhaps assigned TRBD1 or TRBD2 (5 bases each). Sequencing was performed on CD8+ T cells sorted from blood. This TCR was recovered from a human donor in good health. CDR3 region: CASGDGTGELFF. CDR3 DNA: TGTGCCAGCGGGGACGGCACCGGGGAGCTGTTTTTT.